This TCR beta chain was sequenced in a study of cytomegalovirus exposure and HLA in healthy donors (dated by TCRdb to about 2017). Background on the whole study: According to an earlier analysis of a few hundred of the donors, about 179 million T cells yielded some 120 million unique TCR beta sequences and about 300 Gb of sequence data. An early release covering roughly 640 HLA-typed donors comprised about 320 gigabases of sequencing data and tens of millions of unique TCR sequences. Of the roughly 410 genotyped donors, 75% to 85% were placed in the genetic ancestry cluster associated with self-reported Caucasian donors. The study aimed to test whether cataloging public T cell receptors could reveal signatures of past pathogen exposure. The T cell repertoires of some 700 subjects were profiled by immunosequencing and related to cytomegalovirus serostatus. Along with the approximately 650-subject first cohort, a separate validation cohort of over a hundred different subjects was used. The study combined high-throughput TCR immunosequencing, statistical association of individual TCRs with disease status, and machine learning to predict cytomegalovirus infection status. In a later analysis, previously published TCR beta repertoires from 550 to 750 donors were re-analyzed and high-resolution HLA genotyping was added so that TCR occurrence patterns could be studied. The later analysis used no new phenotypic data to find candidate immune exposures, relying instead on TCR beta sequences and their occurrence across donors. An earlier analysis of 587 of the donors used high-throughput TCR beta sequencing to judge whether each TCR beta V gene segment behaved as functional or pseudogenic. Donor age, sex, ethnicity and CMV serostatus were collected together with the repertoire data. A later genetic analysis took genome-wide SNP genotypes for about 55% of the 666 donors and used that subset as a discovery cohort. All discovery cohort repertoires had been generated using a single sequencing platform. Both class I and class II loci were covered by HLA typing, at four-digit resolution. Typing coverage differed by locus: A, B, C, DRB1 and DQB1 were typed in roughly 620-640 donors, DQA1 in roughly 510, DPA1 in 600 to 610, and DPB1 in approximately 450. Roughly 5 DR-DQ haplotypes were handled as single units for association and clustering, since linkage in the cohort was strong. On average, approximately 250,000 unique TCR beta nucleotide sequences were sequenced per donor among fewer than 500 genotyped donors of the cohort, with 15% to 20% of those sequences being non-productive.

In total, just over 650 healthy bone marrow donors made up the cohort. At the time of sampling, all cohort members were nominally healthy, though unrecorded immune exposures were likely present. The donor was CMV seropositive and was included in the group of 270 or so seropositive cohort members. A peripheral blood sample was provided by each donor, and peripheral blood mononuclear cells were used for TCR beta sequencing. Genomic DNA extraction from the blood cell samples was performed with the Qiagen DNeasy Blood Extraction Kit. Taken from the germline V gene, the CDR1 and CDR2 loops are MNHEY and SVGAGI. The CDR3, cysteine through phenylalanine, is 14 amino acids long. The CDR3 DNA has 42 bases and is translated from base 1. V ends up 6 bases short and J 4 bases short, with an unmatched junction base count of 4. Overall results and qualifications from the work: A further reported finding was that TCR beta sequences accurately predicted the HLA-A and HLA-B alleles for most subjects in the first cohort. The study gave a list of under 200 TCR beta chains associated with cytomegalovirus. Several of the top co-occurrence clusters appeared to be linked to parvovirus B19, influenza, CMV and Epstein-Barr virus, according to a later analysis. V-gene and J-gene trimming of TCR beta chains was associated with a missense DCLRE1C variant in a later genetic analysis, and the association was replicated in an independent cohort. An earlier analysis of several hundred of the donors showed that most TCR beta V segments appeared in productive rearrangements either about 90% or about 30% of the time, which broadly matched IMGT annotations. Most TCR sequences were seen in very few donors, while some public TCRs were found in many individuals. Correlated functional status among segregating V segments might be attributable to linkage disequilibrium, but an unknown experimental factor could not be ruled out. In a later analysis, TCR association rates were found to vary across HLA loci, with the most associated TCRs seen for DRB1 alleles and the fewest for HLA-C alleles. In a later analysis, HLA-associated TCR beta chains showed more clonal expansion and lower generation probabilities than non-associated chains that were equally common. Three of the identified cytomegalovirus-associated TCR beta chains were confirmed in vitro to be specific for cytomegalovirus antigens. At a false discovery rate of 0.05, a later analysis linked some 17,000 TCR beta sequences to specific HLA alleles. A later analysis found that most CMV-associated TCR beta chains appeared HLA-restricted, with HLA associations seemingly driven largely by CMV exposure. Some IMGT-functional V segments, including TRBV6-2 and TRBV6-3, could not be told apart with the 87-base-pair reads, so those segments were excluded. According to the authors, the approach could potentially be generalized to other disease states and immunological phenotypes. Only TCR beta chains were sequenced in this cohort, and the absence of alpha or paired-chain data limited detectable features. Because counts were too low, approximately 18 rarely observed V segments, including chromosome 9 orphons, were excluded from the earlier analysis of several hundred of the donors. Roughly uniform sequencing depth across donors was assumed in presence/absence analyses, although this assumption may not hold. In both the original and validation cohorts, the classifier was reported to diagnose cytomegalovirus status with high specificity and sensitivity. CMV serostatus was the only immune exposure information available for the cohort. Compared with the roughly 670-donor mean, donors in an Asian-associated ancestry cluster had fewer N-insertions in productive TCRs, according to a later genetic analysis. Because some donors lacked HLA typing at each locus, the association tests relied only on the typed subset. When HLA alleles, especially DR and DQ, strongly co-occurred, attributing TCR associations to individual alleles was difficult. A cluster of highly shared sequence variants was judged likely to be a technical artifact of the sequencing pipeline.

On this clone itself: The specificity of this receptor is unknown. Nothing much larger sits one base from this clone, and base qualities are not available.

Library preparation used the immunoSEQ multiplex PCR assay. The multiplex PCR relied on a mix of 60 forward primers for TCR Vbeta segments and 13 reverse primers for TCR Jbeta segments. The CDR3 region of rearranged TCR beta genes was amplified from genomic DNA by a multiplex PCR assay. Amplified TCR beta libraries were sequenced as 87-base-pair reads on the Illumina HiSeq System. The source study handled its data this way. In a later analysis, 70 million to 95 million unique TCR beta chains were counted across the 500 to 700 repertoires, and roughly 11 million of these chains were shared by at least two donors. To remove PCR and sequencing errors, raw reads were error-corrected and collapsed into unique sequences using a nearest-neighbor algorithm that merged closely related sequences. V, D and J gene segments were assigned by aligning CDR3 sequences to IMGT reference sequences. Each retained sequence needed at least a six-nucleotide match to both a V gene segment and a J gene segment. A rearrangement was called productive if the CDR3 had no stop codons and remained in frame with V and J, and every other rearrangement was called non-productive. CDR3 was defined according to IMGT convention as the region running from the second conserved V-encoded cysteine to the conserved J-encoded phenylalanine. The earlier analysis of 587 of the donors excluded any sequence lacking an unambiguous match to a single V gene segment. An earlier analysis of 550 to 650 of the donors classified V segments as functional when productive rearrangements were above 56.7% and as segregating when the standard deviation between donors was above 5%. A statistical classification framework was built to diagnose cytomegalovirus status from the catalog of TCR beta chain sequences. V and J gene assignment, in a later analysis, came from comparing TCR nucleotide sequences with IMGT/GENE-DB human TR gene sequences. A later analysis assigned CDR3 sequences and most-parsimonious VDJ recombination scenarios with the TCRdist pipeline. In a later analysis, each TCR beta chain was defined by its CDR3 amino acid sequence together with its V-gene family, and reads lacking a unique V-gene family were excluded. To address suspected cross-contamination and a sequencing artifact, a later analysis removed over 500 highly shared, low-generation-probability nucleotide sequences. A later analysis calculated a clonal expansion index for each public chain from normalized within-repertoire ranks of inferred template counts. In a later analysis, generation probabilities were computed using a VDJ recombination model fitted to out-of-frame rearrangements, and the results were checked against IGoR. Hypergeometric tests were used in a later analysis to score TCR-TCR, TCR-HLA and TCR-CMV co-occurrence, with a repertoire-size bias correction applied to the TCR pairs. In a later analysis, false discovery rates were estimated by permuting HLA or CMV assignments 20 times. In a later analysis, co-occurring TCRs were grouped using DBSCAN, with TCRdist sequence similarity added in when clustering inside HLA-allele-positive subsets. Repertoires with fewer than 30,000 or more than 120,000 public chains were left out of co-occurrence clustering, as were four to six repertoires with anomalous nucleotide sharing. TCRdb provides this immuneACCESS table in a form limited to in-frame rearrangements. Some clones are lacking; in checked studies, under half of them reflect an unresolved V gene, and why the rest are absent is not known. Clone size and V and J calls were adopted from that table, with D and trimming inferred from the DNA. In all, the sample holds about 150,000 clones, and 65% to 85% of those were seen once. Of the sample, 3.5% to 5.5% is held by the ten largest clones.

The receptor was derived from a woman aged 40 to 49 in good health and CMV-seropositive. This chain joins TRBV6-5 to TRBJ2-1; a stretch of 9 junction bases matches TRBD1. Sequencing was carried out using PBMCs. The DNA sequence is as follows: TGTGCCAGCAGGGACAGGGGAAAATACAATGAGCAGTTCTTC. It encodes CASRDRGKYNEQFF.